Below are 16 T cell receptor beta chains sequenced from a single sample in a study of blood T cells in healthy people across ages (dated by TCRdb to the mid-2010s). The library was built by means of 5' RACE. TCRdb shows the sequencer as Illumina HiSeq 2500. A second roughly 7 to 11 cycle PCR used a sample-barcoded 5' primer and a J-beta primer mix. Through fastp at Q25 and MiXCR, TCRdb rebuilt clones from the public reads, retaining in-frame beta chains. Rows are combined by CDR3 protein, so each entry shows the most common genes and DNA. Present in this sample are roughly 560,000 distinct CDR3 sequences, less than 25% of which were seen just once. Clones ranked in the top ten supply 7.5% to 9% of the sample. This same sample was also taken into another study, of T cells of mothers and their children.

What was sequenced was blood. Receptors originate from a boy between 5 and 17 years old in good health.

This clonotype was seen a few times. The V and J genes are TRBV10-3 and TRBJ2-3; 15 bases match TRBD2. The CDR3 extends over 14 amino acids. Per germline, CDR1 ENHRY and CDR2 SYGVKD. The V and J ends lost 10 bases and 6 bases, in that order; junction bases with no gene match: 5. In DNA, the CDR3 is TGTGCCACCTGGACTAGCGGGAGGGCCGATACGCAGTATTTT. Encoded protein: CATWTSGRADTQYF.

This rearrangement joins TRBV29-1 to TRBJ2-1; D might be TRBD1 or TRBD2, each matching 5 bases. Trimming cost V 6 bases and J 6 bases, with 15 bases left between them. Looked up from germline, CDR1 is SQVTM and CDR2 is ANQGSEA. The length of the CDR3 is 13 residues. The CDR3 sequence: CSVRDGASNEQFF. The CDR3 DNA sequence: TGCAGCGTCCGGGACGGGGCTTCCAATGAGCAGTTCTTC.

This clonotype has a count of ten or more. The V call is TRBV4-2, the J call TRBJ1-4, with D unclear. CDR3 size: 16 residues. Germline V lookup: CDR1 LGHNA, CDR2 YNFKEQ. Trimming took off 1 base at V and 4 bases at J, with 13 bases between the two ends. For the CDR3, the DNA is TGTGCCAGCAGCCAAGGCTCCGACCAACTTAATGAAAAACTGTTTTTT. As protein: CASSQGSDQLNEKLFF.

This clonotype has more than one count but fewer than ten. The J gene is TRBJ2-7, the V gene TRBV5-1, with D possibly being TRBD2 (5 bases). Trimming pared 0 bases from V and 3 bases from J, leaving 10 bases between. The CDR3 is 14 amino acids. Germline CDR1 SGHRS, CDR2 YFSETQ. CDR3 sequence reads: CASSLEADNYEQYF. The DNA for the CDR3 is TGCGCCAGCAGCTTGGAAGCGGATAACTACGAGCAGTACTTC. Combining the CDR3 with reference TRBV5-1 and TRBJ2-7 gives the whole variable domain KAGVTQTPRYLIKTRGQQVTLSCSPISGHRSVSWYQQTPGQGLQFLFEYFSETQRNKGNFPGRFSGRQFSNSRSEMNVSTLELGDSALYLCASSLEADNYEQYFGPGTRLTVT.

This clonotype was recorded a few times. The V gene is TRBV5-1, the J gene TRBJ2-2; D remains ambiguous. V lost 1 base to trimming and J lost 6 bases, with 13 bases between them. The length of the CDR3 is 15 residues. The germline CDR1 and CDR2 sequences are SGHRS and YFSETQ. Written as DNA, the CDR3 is TGCGCCAGCAGCTTGTCCATGGGATCGGCCGGGGAGCTGTTTTTT. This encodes CASSLSMGSAGELFF.

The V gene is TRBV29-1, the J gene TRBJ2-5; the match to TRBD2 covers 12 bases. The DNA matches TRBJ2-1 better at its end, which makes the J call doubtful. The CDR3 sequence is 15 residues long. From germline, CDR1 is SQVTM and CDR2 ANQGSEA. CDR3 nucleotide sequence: TGCAGCGTTGAAGGGACTAGCGGGACTTTGGATGAGCAGTTCTTC. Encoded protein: CSVEGTSGTLDEQFF.

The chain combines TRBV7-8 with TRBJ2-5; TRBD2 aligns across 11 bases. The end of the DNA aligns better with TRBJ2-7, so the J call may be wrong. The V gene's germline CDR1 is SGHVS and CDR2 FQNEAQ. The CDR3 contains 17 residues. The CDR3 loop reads CASSLGLAGGPIYEQYF. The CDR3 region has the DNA TGTGCCAGCAGCTTAGGGTTAGCGGGAGGGCCTATTTACGAGCAGTACTTC.

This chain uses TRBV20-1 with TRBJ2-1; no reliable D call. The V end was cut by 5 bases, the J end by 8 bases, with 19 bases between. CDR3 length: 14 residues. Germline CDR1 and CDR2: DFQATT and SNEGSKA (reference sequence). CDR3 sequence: CSAHPLASAHEQFF. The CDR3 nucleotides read TGCAGTGCTCACCCCCTCGCCAGTGCACATGAGCAGTTCTTC.

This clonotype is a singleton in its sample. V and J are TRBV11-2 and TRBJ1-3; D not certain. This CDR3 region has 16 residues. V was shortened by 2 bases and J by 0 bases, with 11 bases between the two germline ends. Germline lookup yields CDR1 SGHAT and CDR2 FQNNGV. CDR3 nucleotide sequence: TGTGCCAGCAGCTTACTATGGCCGACCTCTGGAAACACCATATATTTT. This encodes CASSLLWPTSGNTIYF.

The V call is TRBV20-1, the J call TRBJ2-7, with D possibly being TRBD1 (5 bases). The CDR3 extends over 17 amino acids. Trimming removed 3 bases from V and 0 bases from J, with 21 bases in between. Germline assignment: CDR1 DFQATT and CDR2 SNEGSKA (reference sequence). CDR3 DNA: TGCAGTGCTAGGCCGCGGATCAGGGTTAGGAGCTCCTACGAGCAGTACTTC. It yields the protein CSARPRIRVRSSYEQYF.

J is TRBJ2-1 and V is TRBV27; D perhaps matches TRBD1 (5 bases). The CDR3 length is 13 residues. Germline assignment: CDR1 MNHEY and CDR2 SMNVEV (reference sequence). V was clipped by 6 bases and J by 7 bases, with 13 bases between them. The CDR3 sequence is CASSTRQPNEQFF. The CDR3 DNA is TGTGCCAGCAGCACGAGACAGCCGAATGAGCAGTTCTTC.

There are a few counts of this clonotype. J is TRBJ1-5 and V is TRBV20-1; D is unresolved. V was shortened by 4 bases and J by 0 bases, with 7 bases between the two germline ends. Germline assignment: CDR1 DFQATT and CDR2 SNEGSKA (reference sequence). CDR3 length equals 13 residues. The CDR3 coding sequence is TGCAGTGCTATGACGAATAGCAATCAGCCCCAGCATTTT. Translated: CSAMTNSNQPQHF.

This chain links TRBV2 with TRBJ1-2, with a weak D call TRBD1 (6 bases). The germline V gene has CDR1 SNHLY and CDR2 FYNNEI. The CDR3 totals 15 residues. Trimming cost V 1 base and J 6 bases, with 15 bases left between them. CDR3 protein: CASSEVWGGADGYTF. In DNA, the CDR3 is TGTGCCAGCAGTGAAGTTTGGGGGGGGGCCGATGGCTACACCTTC.

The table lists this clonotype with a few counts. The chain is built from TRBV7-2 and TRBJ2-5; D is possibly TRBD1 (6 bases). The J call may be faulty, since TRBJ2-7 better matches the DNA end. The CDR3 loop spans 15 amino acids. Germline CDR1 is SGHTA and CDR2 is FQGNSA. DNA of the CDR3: TGTGCCAGCAGCCCCTCCAGGGGTAGCTCCTACGAGCAGTACTTC. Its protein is CASSPSRGSSYEQYF.

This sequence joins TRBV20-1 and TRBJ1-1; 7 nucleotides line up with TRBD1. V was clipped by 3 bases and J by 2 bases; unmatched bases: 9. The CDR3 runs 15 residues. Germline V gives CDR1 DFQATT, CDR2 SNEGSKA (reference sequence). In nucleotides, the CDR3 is TGCAGTGCTAGCCGACAGGGAAACATTAACACTGAAGCTTTCTTT. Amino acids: CSASRQGNINTEAFF.

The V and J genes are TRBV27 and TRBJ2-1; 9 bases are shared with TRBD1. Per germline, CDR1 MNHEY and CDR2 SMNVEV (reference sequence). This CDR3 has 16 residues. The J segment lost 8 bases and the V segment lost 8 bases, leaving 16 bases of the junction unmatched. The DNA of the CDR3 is TGTGCCAGCCAGCCCCGGACAGGGGCCTTGAGGGATGAGCAGTTCTTC. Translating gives CASQPRTGALRDEQFF.